This TCR beta chain stems from a study of cytomegalovirus exposure and HLA in healthy donors. Study results and caveats: No immune exposure information besides CMV serostatus was available.

This CDR3 comprises 21 residues. For this clone: Its antigen is currently unknown.

It was with 60 Vbeta and 13 Jbeta primers that the PCR ran. The repertoire was sequenced with immunoSEQ multiplex PCR; TCRdb's copy has only in-frame clones and lacks some. The top ten hold more than 2.5% of the sample, which has more than 140,000 clones, around 80% seen once. The genes are TRBV12-1 and TRBJ2-7; the table assigns TRBD2, which was not confirmed against the DNA. TRBV12-1 represents a pseudogene. This TCR came from a man aged 18 to 30 in good health and CMV-seropositive. The specimen sequenced was PBMCs. CDR3 sequence reads: CASSFPPFSGRALVARYEQYF. CDR3 nucleotides: TGTGCCAGCAGCTTCCCGCCCTTCAGCGGGAGGGCCTTAGTGGCCAGGTACGAGCAGTACTTC.